This note documents a single TCR beta chain sequence. As yet, its antigen is unknown. The patients all showed relapse after autologous stem cell transplantation, while their brentuximab vedotin exposure varied. The sample is drawn from a study of PD-1 blockade in classical Hodgkin lymphoma. Whole-study context: Nivolumab dosed at 3 mg/kg went to patients intravenously every 2 weeks.

Study conclusions and caveats: At C4D1, TCR diversity had climbed significantly for CD4+ cells, though not for CD8+ cells. Complete responders matched newly diagnosed patients in baseline diversity. What drove the repertoire differences, possibly disease activity or prior therapy, has not been defined.

Some clones are missing from TCRdb's copy, which holds only in-frame ones; the method was immunoSEQ multiplex PCR. The sample contains tens of thousands of clones, 75% to 85% of which appear only once. This CDR3 is 14 amino acids long. Trimming took off 5 bases at V and 4 bases at J, with 15 bases between the two ends. Germline loops: CDR1 SGHDT, CDR2 YYEEEE. The V gene is TRBV5-6, the J gene TRBJ1-1; D is undetermined. The sequencing here drew on peripheral blood mononuclear cells (PBMCs), taken at baseline. The sequence was obtained from a human donor with classical Hodgkin lymphoma. The CDR3 sequence is CASSTIWAGTEAFF. CDR3 DNA sequence: TGTGCCAGCAGTACGATTTGGGCAGGCACTGAAGCTTTCTTT.